This paragraph reports one T cell receptor (beta chain). Its antigen is unidentified. Profiled with immunoSEQ multiplex PCR; TCRdb holds only in-frame clones, not every one. The sample consists of about 580,000 clones, roughly 98% of them appearing once. Naive CD8 cells comprised CD45RO-negative, CCR7-positively selected cells, excluding terminally differentiated effector memory CD45RA+ cells. This sample was included in a study of shared clonotypes between healthy human individuals. Looking at the study overall: Three plates each covered CD4 naive and memory; CD8 naive two, CD8 memory one.

The study's findings and limits: Naive subsets generally had larger estimated richness than memory subsets. Large sequencing depth failed to make sorted-subset sequencing complete, rarefaction showed.

This sequence was found in a man younger than 40 in good health. Sequencing input: naive CD8+ T cells sorted from blood.

CDR3 bases: TGTGCCAGCAGCTCTACTCTCGGGTCTGAGCAGTTCTTC. Protein product: CASSSTLGSEQFF. The chain uses TRBV7-9 and TRBJ2-1; no firm D call. V was clipped by 4 bases and J by 9 bases, with 13 bases between them. The length of the CDR3 is 13 residues. Germline CDR1 SEHNR, CDR2 FQNEAQ (reference sequence). The full variable domain, its missing parts supplied by reference TRBV7-9 and TRBJ2-1, is DTGVSQNPRHKITKRGQNVTFRCDPISEHNRLYWYRQTLGQGPEFLTYFQNEAQLEKSRLLSDRFSAERPKGSFSTLEIQRTEQGDSAMYLCASSSTLGSEQFFGPGTRLTVL.